Described below is a single TCR beta chain sequence and its context. This CDR3 has 18 amino acids. Germline V gives CDR1 SGHAT, CDR2 FQNNGV. V lost 3 bases to trimming and J lost 0 bases, with 18 bases between them. The record originates from a study of metastatic and nonmetastatic thyroid tumors. Across the study: The authors compared repertoires across blood and tumor or nodule tissue from malignant and benign thyroid patients.

All patients reached thyroid surgery having received no treatment beforehand. Original methodology: A papillary thyroid cancer distant-metastasis classifier was built from CDR3 differences across clinicopathological groups. TCRdb re-clonotyped the PCR reads through MiXCR. Here the V and J calls rest on TCRdb's processing, not on the authors' analysis. Here the sample spans tens of thousands of clones, roughly a quarter being singletons. The TCR sequence derives from a female donor with papillary thyroid cancer or a benign thyroid nodule (not recorded which). Some clones in this sample may be carry-over from other donors' samples. The sequenced sample was tumor tissue. The V and J genes are TRBV11-2 and TRBJ2-1; TRBD1 is a possible D gene (6 bases). As DNA, the CDR3 is TGTGCCAGCAGCTTTTTAGGTTTAGGGGGTAGCTCCTACAATGAGCAGTTCTTC. It is translated as CASSFLGLGGSSYNEQFF.